Below are 32 T cell receptor beta chains sequenced from a single sample in a study of PD-1 blockade in classical Hodgkin lymphoma (dated by TCRdb to 2018 to 2020). The library was generated by the immunoSEQ multiplex PCR assay. Sourced from immuneACCESS, this table was stored by TCRdb with only in-frame sequences that have V and J called. A share of the clones is absent; for the studies checked, an unresolved V gene accounts for under half, and the remainder has no known explanation. The sample table holds some 25,000 clones, of which roughly 88% were seen once. The biggest ten clones account for around 6.7% of the sample. What the time point label conveys for this sample: cycle 1 day 1 (C1D1), immediately before nivolumab initiation. Relapse after autologous stem cell transplantation had occurred in all trial patients, and cohorts A, B and C were distinguished by prior brentuximab vedotin exposure. CD8+ T cells were purified from thawed PBMCs by magnetic negative selection with a Miltenyi CD8+ T cell isolation kit.

The sample consisted of CD8+ T cells from blood, taken at baseline. The receptors here all came from a human donor with classical Hodgkin lymphoma.

The CDR3 DNA follows: TGTGCCAGCAGAGGATTAGCGGGAGTCCCCACCGGGGAGCTGTTTTTT. Its translation is CASRGLAGVPTGELFF. The rearrangement uses TRBV2 and TRBJ2-2, with 9 nucleotides matching TRBD2. Trimming at V came to 6 bases and at J to 4 bases, leaving 9 bases not matched to a gene. The CDR3 length is 16 residues. CDR1 and CDR2 (germline): SNHLY, FYNNEI.

The chain joins TRBV29-1 to TRBJ2-2, with D perhaps TRBD1 (6 bases). The germline CDR1 and CDR2 sequences are SQVTM and ANQGSEA. The CDR3 totals 13 residues. V gave up 6 bases and J gave up 1 base, with 9 bases separating them. CDR3 sequence (DNA): TGCAGCGTGAGGACAGAGAACACCGGGGAGCTGTTTTTT. Its protein product is CSVRTENTGELFF.

This rearrangement joins TRBV6-6 to TRBJ2-5; possibly TRBD1 or TRBD2 for D (6 bases each). V was shortened by 2 bases and J by 1 base, with 8 bases between the two germline ends. CDR1 MNHNY and CDR2 SVGAGI come from the germline V gene (reference sequence). This CDR3 spans 14 amino acids. The CDR3 reads CASSYEGGQETQYF. The CDR3 DNA reads TGTGCCAGCAGTTACGAGGGGGGCCAAGAGACCCAGTACTTC.

The CDR3: CASSLNGYTF. CDR3 nucleotides: TGTGCCAGCAGTTTAAATGGCTACACCTTC. The gene calls are TRBV28 and TRBJ1-2; D call uncertain. This CDR3 contains 10 residues. Germline V gene lookup returns CDR1 MDHEN and CDR2 SYDVKM. The germline V and J ends were trimmed by 2 bases and 6 bases, with 1 base remaining between them.

The chain recombines TRBV5-1 with TRBJ2-2, with D perhaps matching TRBD1 (6 bases). This CDR3 comprises 12 residues. The germline V gene encodes CDR1 SGHRS and CDR2 YFSETQ. V was trimmed by 5 bases and J by 6 bases, leaving 8 bases between them. The CDR3 protein is CASSEGAGELFF. The CDR3, as DNA: TGCGCCAGCAGTGAGGGGGCCGGGGAGCTGTTTTTT.

The CDR3 here is CASSTGANVLTF. CDR3 in DNA: TGTGCCAGCAGTACCGGGGCCAACGTCCTGACTTTC. V is TRBV27 and J is TRBJ2-6; no clear D. The CDR3 has 12 residues. V lost 5 bases to trimming and J lost 4 bases, with 3 bases between them. Germline V lookup: CDR1 MNHEY, CDR2 SMNVEV (reference sequence). Using reference TRBV27 and TRBJ2-6 for the parts outside the CDR3, the full variable domain is EAQVTQNPRYLITVTGKKLTVTCSQNMNHEYMSWYRQDPGLGLRQIYYSMNVEVTDKGDVPEGYKVSRKEKRNFPLILESPSPNQTSLYFCASSTGANVLTFGAGSRLTVL.

The chain couples TRBV5-1 to TRBJ2-7, with TRBD1 identical over 9 bases. This CDR3 has 13 residues. J was trimmed by 2 bases and V by 7 bases; bases with no gene match: 4. Germline CDR1 is SGHRS and CDR2 is YFSETQ. The CDR3 is CASGRTGAYEQYF. Here the CDR3 DNA reads TGCGCCAGCGGGCGGACAGGGGCCTACGAGCAGTACTTC.

The rearrangement uses TRBV10-2 and TRBJ2-3, with 12 bases that match TRBD2. The V and J ends lost 6 bases and 3 bases, in that order; junction bases with no gene match: 4. Germline V gene data show CDR1 as WSHSY and CDR2 as SAAADI. The CDR3 extends over 15 amino acids. The CDR3 region has the DNA TGCGCCAGCAGCCTACTAGCGGGAGGTACAGATACGCAGTATTTT. It yields the protein CASSLLAGGTDTQYF.

This chain uses TRBV5-1 with TRBJ1-1; D uncertain. Deletions cut 0 bases from V and 7 bases from J, with 10 bases between. The CDR3 covers 13 residues. Germline-derived CDR1 and CDR2 are SGHRS and YFSETQ. Here the CDR3 DNA reads TGCGCCAGCAGCTTGGTGGCCACCCGTGAAGCTTTCTTT. Translating it yields CASSLVATREAFF.

This clone was recorded once. This chain links TRBV27 with TRBJ1-2, with unresolved D. The V gene's germline CDR1 is MNHEY and CDR2 SMNVEV (reference sequence). CDR3 length: 13 amino acids. Trimming left V 2 bases short and J 0 bases short, with 4 bases between. The CDR3: CASSLGANYGYTF. Written as DNA, the CDR3 is TGTGCCAGCAGTTTAGGGGCTAACTATGGCTACACCTTC.

J is TRBJ2-1 and V is TRBV5-5, with 12 bases aligning to TRBD2. The V segment lost 4 bases and the J segment 2 bases; nucleotides outside the gene matches: 1. CDR1 and CDR2 from the germline V gene are SGHKS and YYEKEE (reference sequence). This CDR3 is built from 15 residues. In nucleotides, the CDR3 is TGTGCCAGCAGCGGGACTAGCGGGCCCTACAATGAGCAGTTCTTC. Protein: CASSGTSGPYNEQFF.

This clone was seen once. The J gene is TRBJ2-1, the V gene TRBV27, with D tentatively TRBD1 (8 bases). The length of the CDR3 is 11 residues. Germline loops: CDR1 MNHEY, CDR2 SMNVEV (reference sequence). The CDR3 coding sequence is TGTGAAACAGGGGGGGACACTGAGCAGTTCTTC. This encodes CETGGDTEQFF.

The chain carries TRBV9 and TRBJ2-7, with TRBD2 matching 14 bases. The length of the CDR3 is 12 residues. Trimming removed 7 bases from V and 7 bases from J; junction bases left unmatched: 1. Looked up from germline, CDR1 is SGDLS and CDR2 is YYNGEE. The CDR3 DNA reads TGTGCCAGCGGGACTAGCGGGAGTGAGCAGTACTTC. Translating it yields CASGTSGSEQYF.

The chain is built from TRBV7-8 and TRBJ2-7; no clear D. Germline assignment: CDR1 SGHVS and CDR2 FQNEAQ. CDR3 length: 12 residues. Trimming took 5 bases from V and 2 from J, leaving 7 bases between them. CDR3: CASSPTPYEQYF. In DNA, the CDR3 is TGTGCCAGCAGCCCTACGCCCTACGAGCAGTACTTC.

The chain links TRBV6-5 to TRBJ1-1, with D perhaps matching TRBD1 (5 bases). Trimming left V 5 bases short and J 11 bases short, with 21 bases between. In germline, CDR1 is MNHEY, CDR2 SVGAGI. The CDR3 extends over 14 amino acids. The chain's CDR3 is CASSPMNWGGDAFF. CDR3 in DNA: TGTGCCAGCAGTCCTATGAACTGGGGGGGGGACGCTTTCTTT.

The genes are TRBV18 and TRBJ2-6, with D perhaps given as TRBD1 or TRBD2 (6 bases each). The CDR3 has 16 residues. Germline lookup yields CDR1 KGHSH and CDR2 LQKENI. V gave up 3 bases and J gave up 3 bases, with 12 bases separating them. For the CDR3, the DNA is TGTGCCAGCTCACCTTTAGGGGGGCTTGGGGCCAACGTCCTGACTTTC. Its protein product is CASSPLGGLGANVLTF.

The CDR3 here is CASSWGRGRLDTF. Here the CDR3 DNA reads TGTGCCAGCAGTTGGGGCAGGGGGCGTCTGGACACCTTC. V gene TRBV27 combines with J gene TRBJ1-2; 8 bases fit TRBD1. V was clipped by 4 bases and J by 12 bases; unmatched bases: 10. The CDR3 consists of 13 residues. Germline-derived CDR1 and CDR2 are MNHEY and SMNVEV (reference sequence).

V and J are TRBV13 and TRBJ2-7; no clear D gene. The germline V gene encodes CDR1 PRHDT and CDR2 FYEKMQ (reference sequence). Trimming took 3 bases from V and 6 from J, leaving 9 bases between them. The CDR3 contains 12 residues. This CDR3 is CASSLSWGEQYF. CDR3 nucleotide sequence: TGTGCCAGCAGCTTGTCATGGGGCGAGCAGTACTTC.

This chain joins TRBV27 and TRBJ2-1, with D unclear. This CDR3 spans 15 amino acids. Germline V gene sequence: CDR1 MNHEY, CDR2 SMNVEV (reference sequence). Trimming stripped 3 bases from V and 5 bases from J, with 14 bases between. CDR3 amino acids: CASSLGTGLHNEQFF. CDR3 nucleotides: TGTGCCAGCAGTTTGGGTACGGGCCTACACAATGAGCAGTTCTTC.

The V gene is TRBV30, the J gene TRBJ2-3, with 8 bases identical to TRBD2. Per the germline V gene, CDR1 is GTSNPN and CDR2 is SVGIG (reference sequence). V was clipped by 8 bases and J by 0 bases; unmatched bases: 16. The CDR3 is made up of 17 amino acids. The CDR3 sequence: CASQELAGNPSTDTQYF. In nucleotides, the CDR3 is TGTGCCAGCCAGGAATTAGCGGGAAATCCTAGCACAGATACGCAGTATTTT.

The chain combines TRBV9 with TRBJ2-1; possibly TRBD2 for D (6 bases). CDR1 and CDR2 from the germline V gene are SGDLS and YYNGEE. V lost 2 bases to trimming and J lost 0 bases, with 12 bases between them. The CDR3 covers 16 residues. Written as DNA, the CDR3 is TGTGCCAGCAGCGTGCGGGGTGCGAGCTCCTACAATGAGCAGTTCTTC. Its protein product is CASSVRGASSYNEQFF.

The chain recombines TRBV9 with TRBJ1-2; TRBD1 agrees at 10 bases. The J segment lost 6 bases and the V segment lost 4 bases, leaving 18 bases of the junction unmatched. This CDR3 has 18 residues. Germline CDR1 and CDR2: SGDLS and YYNGEE. The CDR3 spells CASSLPNGQGEREDGYTF. CDR3 nucleotide sequence: TGTGCCAGCAGCTTACCTAACGGACAGGGGGAGAGAGAGGATGGCTACACCTTC.

The chain has TRBV4-2 and TRBJ2-7; TRBD2 is a possible D gene (6 bases). The CDR3 runs to 17 residues. Germline loops: CDR1 LGHNA, CDR2 YNFKEQ. The V end lost 1 base, the J end lost 3 bases, and 19 bases lay between the germline ends. The CDR3 DNA reads TGTGCCAGCAGCCAAGTGTTTTTAACTAGCAAAGACTACGAGCAGTACTTC. Its protein is CASSQVFLTSKDYEQYF.

The rearrangement joins TRBV6-5 to TRBJ1-1; 7 positions match TRBD1. Germline-derived CDR1 and CDR2 are MNHEY and SVGAGI. This CDR3 is built from 13 residues. The junction had 8 bases not matched to a gene; V was cut back by 2 bases and J by 11 bases. The CDR3 sequence is CASSYGLTRGAFF. The CDR3, as DNA: TGTGCCAGCAGTTACGGCTTAACCAGGGGGGCTTTCTTT.

The chain joins TRBV7-8 to TRBJ1-1; TRBD1 might be the D (6 bases). CDR1 and CDR2 from the germline V gene are SGHVS and FQNEAQ. The CDR3 has 12 amino acids. V lost 5 bases to trimming and J lost 8 bases, with 12 bases between them. CDR3 amino acids: CASSRQQGEAFF. DNA for the CDR3: TGTGCCAGCAGCCGCCAGCAGGGGGAAGCTTTCTTT.

The chain joins TRBV30 to TRBJ1-2; TRBD1 is a possible D gene (6 bases). The CDR3 contains 18 residues. V was clipped by 1 base and J by 1 base, with 22 bases between them. Germline-derived CDR1 and CDR2 are GTSNPN and SVGIG (reference sequence). In DNA form, the CDR3 reads TGTGCCTGGAGTGGGGTCTTGACGGGGGCAAATAATAACTATGGCTACACCTTC. Translation: CAWSGVLTGANNNYGYTF. Supplemented by reference TRBV30 and TRBJ1-2, the full variable domain reads SQTIHQWPATLVQPVGSPLSLECTVEGTSNPNLYWYRQAAGRGLQLLFYSVGIGQISSEVPQNLSASRPQDRQFILSSKKLLLSDSGFYLCAWSGVLTGANNNYGYTFGSGTRLTVV.

The CDR3: CASRRLAGGQGEYNEQFF. CDR3 bases: TGTGCCAGCAGAAGACTAGCGGGAGGGCAAGGGGAGTACAATGAGCAGTTCTTC. The genes are TRBV2 and TRBJ2-1, with TRBD2 matching 14 bases. J lost 4 bases, V lost 6 bases, and 11 bases had no gene match. Germline assignment: CDR1 SNHLY and CDR2 FYNNEI. The CDR3 totals 18 residues.

The V call is TRBV6-1, the J call TRBJ2-7, with D uncertain. The CDR3 runs 13 residues. Germline lookup yields CDR1 MNHNS and CDR2 SASEGT. Between the trimmed V and J ends, which lost 10 bases and 4 bases, there was a span of 17 bases. The CDR3 loop reads CANGEHGPYEQYF. In DNA, the CDR3 is TGTGCCAATGGGGAACATGGTCCTTACGAGCAGTACTTC.

CDR3 sequence reads: CASSLALSTGRETQYF. The CDR3 DNA reads TGTGCCAGCAGCTTAGCGTTGAGCACGGGTCGTGAGACCCAGTACTTC. V is TRBV7-6 and J is TRBJ2-5; no firm D call. With 0 bases removed from V and 5 bases from J, the gap between germline ends came to 16 bases. Germline loops: CDR1 SGHVS, CDR2 FNYEAQ. CDR3 length: 16 residues.

This chain connects TRBV5-6 to TRBJ2-3; 7 positions match TRBD2. V trimming: 4 bases; J trimming: 4 bases; junction bases outside the gene matches: 6. The CDR3 runs 14 residues. Germline-derived CDR1 and CDR2 are SGHDT and YYEEEE. The CDR3 DNA follows: TGTGCCAGCAGCCCCGGAGGGAGGGCAGATACGCAGTATTTT. Its protein is CASSPGGRADTQYF.

The gene calls are TRBV7-3 and TRBJ2-3; D perhaps matches TRBD2 (6 bases). The germline V gene encodes CDR1 SGHTA and CDR2 FQGTGA. The CDR3 length is 14 residues. V was pared by 5 bases and J by 2 bases, with 11 bases between. This CDR3 is CASSAGLNTDTQYF. Here the CDR3 DNA reads TGTGCCAGCAGCGCGGGACTGAACACAGATACGCAGTATTTT.

The chain has TRBV4-1 and TRBJ2-7, with 9 bases matching TRBD1. V dropped 1 base and J dropped 4; count of bases not matched to a gene: 8. There are 16 residues in the CDR3. Per the germline V gene, CDR1 is MGHRA and CDR2 is YSYEKL. CDR3 DNA: TGCGCCAGCAGCCAAGCCTTTACAGGGGGCCGGTACGAGCAGTACTTC. This gives the protein CASSQAFTGGRYEQYF.